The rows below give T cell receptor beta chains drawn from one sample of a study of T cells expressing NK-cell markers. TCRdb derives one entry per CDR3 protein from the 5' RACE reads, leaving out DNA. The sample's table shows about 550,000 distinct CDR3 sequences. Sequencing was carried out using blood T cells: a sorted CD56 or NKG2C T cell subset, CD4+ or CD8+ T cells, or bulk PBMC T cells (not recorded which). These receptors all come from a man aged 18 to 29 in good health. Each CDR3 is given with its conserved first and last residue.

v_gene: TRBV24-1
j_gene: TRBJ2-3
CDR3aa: CATSVADTQYF

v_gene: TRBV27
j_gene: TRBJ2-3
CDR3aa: CASSQEGRAQYF

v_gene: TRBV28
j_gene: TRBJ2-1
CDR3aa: CASTQDPYNEQFF

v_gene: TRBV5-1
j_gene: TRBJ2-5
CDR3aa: CASSLQGSPRFRETQYF

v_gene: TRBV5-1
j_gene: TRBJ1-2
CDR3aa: CASSPSQYGYTF

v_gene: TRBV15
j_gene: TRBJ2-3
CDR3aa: CATSRDIAGGSTDTQYF

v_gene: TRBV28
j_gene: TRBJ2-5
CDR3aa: CASRDFQETQYF

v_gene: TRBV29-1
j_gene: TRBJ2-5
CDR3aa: CSVMDMAETQYF

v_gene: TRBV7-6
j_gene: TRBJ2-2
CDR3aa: CASSLAYRGANTGELFF

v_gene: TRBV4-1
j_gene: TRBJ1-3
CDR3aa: CASSQERAAVGNTIYF